This entry lists 25 T cell receptor beta chains sequenced from one sample in a study of T-cell memory formation after mild COVID-19. One entry per CDR3 protein, called by TCRdb with MiXCR from the 5' RACE reads. The table shows about 270,000 distinct CDR3 sequences, with 16% occurring only once. Sequencing input: PBMCs or a T cell subset sorted from them (not recorded which). These receptors all come from a man younger than 30 who had mild COVID-19 (a few samples of this study predate the infection). Cell type and time point are not known.

This clonotype was found many times. The chain has TRBV7-3 and TRBJ2-3; D is unresolved. The germline gives CDR1 SGHTA, CDR2 FQGTGA. V dropped 2 bases and J dropped 5 bases, with 5 bases sitting between them. There are 12 residues in the CDR3. This CDR3 reads CASSLSGDTQYF. The CDR3 DNA follows: TGTGCCAGCAGCTTATCTGGAGATACGCAGTATTTT.

The chain uses TRBV5-1 and TRBJ1-1; 8 nucleotides line up with TRBD1. The CDR3 spans 18 residues. J was trimmed by 3 bases and V by 4 bases; bases with no gene match: 17. Germline CDR1 SGHRS, CDR2 YFSETQ. CDR3 DNA: TGCGCCAGCAGCCCCGGACAGGGTAGCCTTCCGCTGGACACTGAAGCTTTCTTT. This translates into CASSPGQGSLPLDTEAFF.

This clonotype turned up a few times. The rearrangement joins TRBV29-1 to TRBJ1-2; 9 bases fit TRBD1. With 4 bases clipped from V and 4 bases from J, the junction kept 7 bases outside the gene matches. The CDR3 loop spans 14 amino acids. Germline V CDR1 and CDR2: SQVTM, ANQGSEA. The CDR3 reads CSVVIPTGGYGYTF. CDR3 bases: TGCAGCGTTGTGATCCCGACAGGGGGCTATGGCTACACCTTC. The full variable domain, rest sourced from reference TRBV29-1 and TRBJ1-2, is SAVISQKPSRDICQRGTSLTIQCQVDSQVTMMFWYRQQPGQSLTLIATANQGSEATYESGFVIDKFPISRPNLTFSTLTVSNMSPEDSSIYLCSVVIPTGGYGYTFGSGTRLTVV.

The gene calls are TRBV27 and TRBJ1-1; 8 bases match TRBD1. From germline, CDR1 is MNHEY and CDR2 SMNVEV (reference sequence). The CDR3 length is 16 residues. The V gene end was trimmed by 9 bases and the J gene end by 0 bases; junction bases not matched to a gene: 12. The CDR3 DNA is TGTGCCAGTTGCCGGGACAGGACTCCCCTGAACACTGAAGCTTTCTTT. Its translation: CASCRDRTPLNTEAFF.

This clonotype turned up a few times. The rearrangement uses TRBV5-5 and TRBJ2-1, with 8 bases matching TRBD2. J was trimmed by 4 bases and V by 0 bases; bases with no gene match: 9. This CDR3 has 17 residues. The germline V gene encodes CDR1 SGHKS and CDR2 YYEKEE (reference sequence). The CDR3 region is CASSLVASGPRYNEQFF. The DNA for the CDR3 is TGTGCCAGCAGCTTGGTAGCTAGCGGGCCTAGGTACAATGAGCAGTTCTTC.

This clonotype showed up just a few times. The V and J genes are TRBV25-1 and TRBJ2-7, with D possibly TRBD2 on 5 matching bases. The CDR3 runs to 17 residues. Per the germline V gene, CDR1 is MGHDK and CDR2 is SYGVNS. V lost 2 bases, J lost 6 bases, and 23 bases lay in between. The CDR3 loop reads CASSESPVTLEGPEQYF. The CDR3 DNA follows: TGTGCCAGCAGTGAAAGCCCCGTGACTCTTGAGGGCCCCGAGCAGTACTTC.

V usage is TRBV7-8 and J usage is TRBJ2-7; 11 nucleotides agree with TRBD1. The CDR3 contains 15 residues. Germline values: CDR1 SGHVS, CDR2 FQNEAQ. V shed 4 bases, J shed 1 base, and the junction held 3 bases outside the gene matches. As DNA, the CDR3 is TGTGCCAGCAGCTCCGGGACAGGGGGTTCCTACGAGCAGTACGTC. It translates to CASSSGTGGSYEQYV.

This chain links TRBV7-6 with TRBJ1-1, with TRBD1 as a possible D gene (5 bases). Deletions cut 5 bases from V and 5 bases from J, with 18 bases between. The CDR3 spans 15 residues. CDR1 and CDR2 (germline): SGHVS, FNYEAQ. The CDR3 bases are TGTGCCAGCAGCCCCGGTAAAGAGGGGAGGACTGAAGCTTTCTTT. Amino acids: CASSPGKEGRTEAFF.

The gene calls are TRBV4-1 and TRBJ2-1; 7 bases align to TRBD1. The CDR3 covers 15 residues. Germline trimming cut 4 bases from V and 4 bases from J; bases unmatched to any gene: 7. Germline values: CDR1 MGHRA, CDR2 YSYEKL. The CDR3 loop is CASSPRGQGYNEQFF. The CDR3 nucleotides read TGCGCCAGCAGCCCGAGGGGGCAGGGGTACAATGAGCAGTTCTTC.

V is TRBV7-9 and J is TRBJ2-4; 7 nucleotides agree with TRBD1. The CDR3 runs 15 residues. J was trimmed by 5 bases and V by 5 bases; bases with no gene match: 9. In germline, CDR1 is SEHNR, CDR2 FQNEAQ (reference sequence). The CDR3 nucleotides read TGTGCCAGCAGCGCCCTGAACAGGGGACAAAACATTCAGTACTTC. It yields the protein CASSALNRGQNIQYF.

This clonotype has just a few counts. The genes are TRBV23-1 and TRBJ2-7; D unresolved. TRBV23-1 is labeled an ORF, and its function is uncertain. The CDR3 has 12 residues. Trimming pared 4 bases from V and 5 bases from J, leaving 9 bases between. The chain's CDR3 is CASSLHGHEQYV. CDR3 coding DNA: TGCGCCAGCAGTCTCCATGGACACGAGCAGTACGTC.

Many counts were recorded for this clonotype. Here the CDR3 DNA reads TGCAGTGCTCCCGGGACTAGCAAAAACATTCAGTACTTC. It is translated as CSAPGTSKNIQYF. The genes are TRBV20-1 and TRBJ2-4, with 8 bases lining up with TRBD2. The germline CDR1 and CDR2 sequences are DFQATT and SNEGSKA (reference sequence). This CDR3 comprises 13 residues. V dropped 5 bases and J dropped 3; count of bases not matched to a gene: 3.

The chain uses TRBV15 and TRBJ2-1, with D perhaps TRBD2 (7 bases). V was shortened by 0 bases and J by 7 bases, with 25 bases between the two germline ends. Per the germline V gene, CDR1 is LNHNV and CDR2 is YYDKDF (reference sequence). The CDR3 loop spans 19 amino acids. The CDR3, as DNA: TGTGCCACCAGCAGAGATCAGATGCAAAGCGCGGGGGCGAAAAATGAGCAGTTCTTC. This translates into CATSRDQMQSAGAKNEQFF. Together with reference TRBV15 and TRBJ2-1, the CDR3 gives the full variable domain: DAMVIQNPRYQVTQFGKPVTLSCSQTLNHNVMYWYQQKSSQAPKLLFHYYDKDFNNEADTPDNFQSRRPNTSFCFLDIRSPGLGDTAMYLCATSRDQMQSAGAKNEQFFGPGTRLTVL.

This clonotype showed up just a few times. The CDR3 coding sequence is TGTGCCAGCAGCCAGGGTGTTGCTGAGCAGTTCTTC. It specifies CASSQGVAEQFF. The V gene is TRBV7-3, the J gene TRBJ2-1, with D maybe TRBD1 (5 bases). The germline V and J ends were trimmed by 5 bases and 9 bases, with 11 bases remaining between them. Germline CDR1 SGHTA, CDR2 FQGTGA. The CDR3 length is 12 residues.

The V gene is TRBV4-3, the J gene TRBJ2-5; 10 bases agree with TRBD2. The V gene end was trimmed by 0 bases and the J gene end by 5 bases; junction bases not matched to a gene: 6. Germline CDR1 and CDR2: LGHNA and YSLEER. This CDR3 is built from 16 residues. The CDR3: CASSQDPSGGWETQYF. The CDR3 bases are TGCGCCAGCAGCCAAGATCCTAGCGGGGGATGGGAGACCCAGTACTTC.

The V and J genes are TRBV13 and TRBJ2-5, with 12 bases aligning to TRBD2. With 5 bases clipped from V and 2 bases from J, the junction kept 6 bases outside the gene matches. The CDR3 has 16 amino acids. Germline assignment: CDR1 PRHDT and CDR2 FYEKMQ (reference sequence). CDR3 amino acids: CASSPRTSGAQETQYF. DNA of the CDR3: TGTGCCAGCAGCCCCCGGACTAGCGGGGCACAAGAGACCCAGTACTTC.

There are a few counts of this clonotype. This CDR3 is CASSMGYRPNTEAFF. CDR3 sequence (DNA): TGTGCCAGTAGTATGGGTTACAGACCGAACACTGAAGCTTTCTTT. The chain employs TRBV19 and TRBJ1-1; D uncertain. CDR1 and CDR2 from the germline V gene are LNHDA and SQIVND (reference sequence). Trimming stripped 3 bases from V and 1 base from J, with 12 bases between. This CDR3 has 15 residues.

This clonotype has only a few counts. The chain uses TRBV7-9 and TRBJ2-5, with 7 bases fitting TRBD2. Germline V lookup: CDR1 SEHNR, CDR2 FQNEAQ (reference sequence). This CDR3 has 15 amino acids. J was trimmed by 7 bases and V by 5 bases; bases with no gene match: 13. The CDR3 is CASSLFTGLGGTQYF. DNA of the CDR3: TGTGCCAGCAGCCTATTCACCGGACTAGGCGGGACCCAGTACTTC.

This clonotype was detected a few times. The V call is TRBV20-1, the J call TRBJ2-5, with D possibly called TRBD1 or TRBD2 (6 bases each). This CDR3 contains 14 residues. CDR1 and CDR2 (germline): DFQATT, SNEGSKA (reference sequence). V lost 6 bases to trimming and J lost 5 bases, with 19 bases between them. CDR3 in amino acids: CSAAPPGGAETQYF. CDR3 bases: TGCAGTGCCGCTCCCCCCGGGGGCGCGGAGACCCAGTACTTC.

This clonotype was counted between two and nine times. This chain links TRBV4-3 with TRBJ2-2; 9 bases match TRBD2. The CDR3 sequence is 18 residues long. With 0 bases clipped from V and 6 bases from J, the junction kept 11 bases outside the gene matches. The V gene's germline CDR1 is LGHNA and CDR2 YSLEER. The CDR3 here is CASSQDILAGWAPGELFF. The CDR3 bases are TGCGCCAGCAGCCAAGATATACTAGCGGGCTGGGCACCCGGGGAGCTGTTTTTT.

A few counts support this clonotype. This sequence joins TRBV12-3 or TRBV12-4 and TRBJ1-1; TRBD1 might be the D (5 bases). Trimming stripped 11 bases from V and 3 bases from J, with 16 bases between. The CDR3 is 13 amino acids. The CDR3 is CAGREQDDTEAFF. The CDR3 DNA reads TGTGCCGGGAGGGAACAGGATGACACTGAAGCTTTCTTT.

The chain is built from TRBV6-6 and TRBJ1-2; unclear D gene. V lost 4 bases, J lost 4 bases, and 22 bases lay in between. CDR1 is MNHNY and CDR2 is SVGAGI in the germline V gene (reference sequence). This CDR3 region has 17 residues. CDR3 in amino acids: CASSSRGRGNPFYGYTF. As DNA, the CDR3 is TGTGCCAGCAGTTCCCGGGGTCGGGGAAACCCTTTCTATGGCTACACCTTC.

This chain uses TRBV29-1 with TRBJ2-2, with TRBD1 matching 7 bases. The CDR3 has 12 residues. V dropped 7 bases and J dropped 7; count of bases not matched to a gene: 6. Germline V gene lookup returns CDR1 SQVTM and CDR2 ANQGSEA. In DNA form, the CDR3 reads TGCAGCGCGACAGGGCGGGTCGGGGAGCTGTTTTTT. It translates to CSATGRVGELFF.

Only a few counts were recorded for this clonotype. The chain joins TRBV4-1 to TRBJ2-2; D gene ambiguous. V lost 0 bases and J 1 base, leaving 15 bases between the germline ends. Germline CDR1 MGHRA, CDR2 YSYEKL. This CDR3 has 18 amino acids. The CDR3: CASSQDLVPTENTGELFF. In DNA form, the CDR3 reads TGCGCCAGCAGCCAAGATTTGGTTCCTACAGAGAACACCGGGGAGCTGTTTTTT.

The rearrangement links TRBV6-1 to TRBJ1-5; D is unclear. Trimming pared 0 bases from V and 3 bases from J, leaving 9 bases between. CDR3 length: 15 amino acids. The germline V gene has CDR1 MNHNS and CDR2 SASEGT. Here the CDR3 DNA reads TGTGCCAGCAGTGAAGCGAGGGCCCTCAATCAGCCCCAGCATTTT. Its protein product is CASSEARALNQPQHF.